One and the same sample provided the 18 T cell receptor beta chains below, sequenced in a study of T cell repertoires in cytomegalovirus infection. TCRdb reprocessed the reads via MiXCR and lists one record per CDR3 protein. Of 90,000 to 120,000 distinct CDR3 sequences listed, about 25% are singletons. Sequenced input: CD8+ T cells from PBMCs. The source of these receptors is a human donor in good health (CMV status not recorded). Some clones in this sample may be carry-over from other donors' samples.

The chain has TRBV30 and TRBJ2-1; D is possibly TRBD2 (6 bases). The CDR3 extends over 13 amino acids. The V gene lost 3 bases and the J gene lost 6 bases, with 12 bases spanning the gap. CDR1 GTSNPN and CDR2 SVGIG come from the germline V gene (reference sequence). The CDR3 reads CAWSAGGANEQFF. The CDR3 region has the DNA TGTGCCTGGAGCGCGGGCGGGGCCAATGAGCAGTTCTTC.

This clonotype was seen only a few times. The V gene is TRBV7-6, the J gene TRBJ2-1; maybe TRBD2 (6 bases). Trimming took 3 bases from V and 8 from J, leaving 17 bases between them. CDR3 size: 15 residues. In germline, CDR1 is SGHVS, CDR2 FNYEAQ. CDR3 coding DNA: TGTGCCAGCAGCTTCACTAGCAGTGGTCGCGATGAGCAGTTCTTC. It yields the protein CASSFTSSGRDEQFF. The whole variable domain, filled in from reference TRBV7-6 and TRBJ2-1, reads GAGVSQSPRYKVTKRGQDVALRCDPISGHVSLYWYRQALGQGPEFLTYFNYEAQQDKSGLPNDRFSAERPEGSISTLTIQRTEQRDSAMYRCASSFTSSGRDEQFFGPGTRLTVL.

The chain combines TRBV6-1 with TRBJ2-7; D possibly matches TRBD1 or TRBD2 (5 bases each). Germline V lookup: CDR1 MNHNS, CDR2 SASEGT. Trimming left V 9 bases short and J 1 base short, with 10 bases between. This CDR3 has 12 residues. Here the CDR3 reads CASTGPSYEQYF. The CDR3 region has the DNA TGTGCCAGTACGGGACCTTCCTACGAGCAGTACTTC.

The chain has TRBV10-3 and TRBJ2-3, with a possible D match to TRBD2 (6 bases). Per the germline V gene, CDR1 is ENHRY and CDR2 is SYGVKD. The CDR3 loop spans 12 amino acids. V was cut by 2 bases and J by 7 bases, with 7 bases left in between. The CDR3 loop is CAISEGGNTQYF. The CDR3 coding sequence is TGTGCCATCAGTGAGGGAGGGAATACGCAGTATTTT.

V and J are TRBV28 and TRBJ2-3; D might be TRBD2 (5 bases). CDR3 length: 14 amino acids. V was pared by 3 bases and J by 0 bases, with 7 bases between. The germline gives CDR1 MDHEN, CDR2 SYDVKM. CDR3 nucleotides: TGTGCCAGCAGTTTTCTAGCTAGCACAGATACGCAGTATTTT. Its translation: CASSFLASTDTQYF.

This clonotype was observed a few times. The chain joins TRBV7-9 to TRBJ2-7; 8 positions agree with TRBD2. The CDR3 length is 16 residues. The junction had 10 bases not matched to a gene; V was cut back by 4 bases and J by 2 bases. Germline values: CDR1 SEHNR, CDR2 FQNEAQ (reference sequence). The CDR3 nucleotides are TGTGCCAGCAGCTCATCCGGGGGGGGGGAGGCCTACGAGCAGTACTTC. Amino acids: CASSSSGGGEAYEQYF. Based on the CDR3 plus reference TRBV7-9 and TRBJ2-7, the full variable domain is DTGVSQNPRHKITKRGQNVTFRCDPISEHNRLYWYRQTLGQGPEFLTYFQNEAQLEKSRLLSDRFSAERPKGSFSTLEIQRTEQGDSAMYLCASSSSGGGEAYEQYFGPGTRLTVT.

This clonotype was detected a few times. J is TRBJ1-5 and V is TRBV12-5, with a possible D match to TRBD1 (6 bases). The CDR3 sequence is 15 residues long. The V end was cut by 6 bases, the J end by 2 bases, with 14 bases between. The V gene's germline CDR1 is LGHNT and CDR2 FRNRAP. CDR3: CASGSGTIGNQPQHF. CDR3 coding DNA: TGTGCTAGTGGCTCCGGGACAATTGGCAATCAGCCCCAGCATTTT. Based on the CDR3 plus reference TRBV12-5 and TRBJ1-5, the full variable domain is DARVTQTPRHKVTEMGQEVTMRCQPILGHNTVFWYRQTMMQGLELLAYFRNRAPLDDSGMPKDRFSAEMPDATLATLKIQPSEPRDSAVYFCASGSGTIGNQPQHFGDGTRLSIL.

The sample holds many counts of this clonotype. The chain recombines TRBV4-3 with TRBJ2-3; no definite D call. This CDR3 region has 14 residues. V was pared by 11 bases and J by 2 bases, with 17 bases between. The germline gives CDR1 LGHNA, CDR2 YSLEER. The DNA for the CDR3 is TGCGCCCAATACCTAGGCGTGATCACAGATACGCAGTATTTT. Encoded protein: CAQYLGVITDTQYF.

The sample holds a few counts of this clonotype. The chain couples TRBV9 to TRBJ2-1; TRBD1 aligns across 8 bases. This CDR3 contains 15 residues. With V trimmed by 0 bases and J by 5 bases, 4 bases remained unmatched. Germline values: CDR1 SGDLS, CDR2 YYNGEE. CDR3 loop: CASSVVQGANNEQFF. As DNA, the CDR3 is TGTGCCAGCAGCGTAGTCCAGGGGGCCAACAATGAGCAGTTCTTC.

The chain combines TRBV2 with TRBJ2-1; 11 bases are shared with TRBD2. V was clipped by 5 bases and J by 8 bases; unmatched bases: 8. The CDR3 contains 15 residues. Germline V gene sequence: CDR1 SNHLY, CDR2 FYNNEI. CDR3 in amino acids: CASSTTSGRSDEQFF. CDR3 bases: TGTGCCAGCAGTACTACTAGCGGGAGATCAGATGAGCAGTTCTTC. Full variable domain (missing parts from reference TRBV2 and TRBJ2-1): EPEVTQTPSHQVTQMGQEVILRCVPISNHLYFYWYRQILGQKVEFLVSFYNNEISEKSEIFDDQFSVERPDGSNFTLKIRSTKLEDSAMYFCASSTTSGRSDEQFFGPGTRLTVL.

This clonotype was seen more than once but under ten times. The V and J genes are TRBV20-1 and TRBJ2-1, with 9 bases identical to TRBD2. The CDR3 totals 17 residues. CDR1 and CDR2 (germline): DFQATT, SNEGSKA (reference sequence). Trimming at V came to 2 bases and at J to 7 bases, leaving 15 bases not matched to a gene. In DNA, the CDR3 is TGCAGTGCTAGATGGGCGGGAGGGCCGGAATGGAATAATGAGCAGTTCTTC. This gives the protein CSARWAGGPEWNNEQFF.

The chain is built from TRBV2 and TRBJ2-7; D not certain. Per the germline V gene, CDR1 is SNHLY and CDR2 is FYNNEI. The CDR3 contains 14 residues. V was trimmed by 0 bases and J by 4 bases, leaving 10 bases between them. The CDR3 reads CASSEAYRVYEQYF. For the CDR3, the DNA is TGTGCCAGCAGTGAAGCGTATAGGGTTTACGAGCAGTACTTC.

V and J are TRBV20-1 and TRBJ2-7; TRBD2 aligns across 8 bases. Unmatched junction bases numbered 9, after V lost 5 bases and J lost 0 bases. The CDR3 runs 15 residues. Germline V gene lookup returns CDR1 DFQATT and CDR2 SNEGSKA (reference sequence). In nucleotides, the CDR3 is TGCAGTGCTTACCGAGCGGGGGTAAGCTCCTACGAGCAGTACTTC. It is translated as CSAYRAGVSSYEQYF.

This clonotype was seen at least ten times. The chain carries TRBV7-9 and TRBJ2-7; TRBD1 aligns across 7 bases. Germline V gene lookup returns CDR1 SEHNR and CDR2 FQNEAQ (reference sequence). V lost 5 bases, J lost 3 bases, and 7 bases stayed unmatched. This CDR3 is 14 amino acids long. This CDR3 is CASSGGQTNYEQYF. Here the CDR3 DNA reads TGTGCCAGCAGCGGGGGACAGACGAACTACGAGCAGTACTTC.

V is TRBV29-1 and J is TRBJ1-2; TRBD1 aligns across 7 bases. CDR1 is SQVTM and CDR2 is ANQGSEA in the germline V gene. The CDR3 sequence is 16 residues long. Trimming at V came to 4 bases and at J to 0 bases, leaving 11 bases not matched to a gene. CDR3 bases: TGCAGCGTTGGACCCCCGGCAGGGGGAACTAACTATGGCTACACCTTC. Protein: CSVGPPAGGTNYGYTF.

V usage is TRBV11-2 and J usage is TRBJ2-7; D not certain. Between the trimmed V and J ends, which lost 3 bases and 1 base, there was a span of 13 bases. Germline V CDR1 and CDR2: SGHAT, FQNNGV. The CDR3 contains 15 residues. The CDR3 DNA reads TGTGCCAGCAGCTTTAAGGTCGCCAGGTCCTACGAGCAGTACTTC. Translating gives CASSFKVARSYEQYF.

The rearrangement joins TRBV29-1 to TRBJ2-3, with D perhaps matching TRBD2 (6 bases). CDR1 is SQVTM, CDR2 ANQGSEA, per germline. V lost 1 base and J lost 1, with 9 bases in between. The CDR3 contains 14 residues. CDR3 coding DNA: TGCAGCGTTGAAGTGATAGCGGGCACAGATACGCAGTATTTT. Its protein product is CSVEVIAGTDTQYF.

This clonotype showed up many times. This rearrangement joins TRBV28 to TRBJ1-6, with D possibly matching TRBD1 (6 bases). The CDR3 totals 16 residues. In germline, CDR1 is MDHEN, CDR2 SYDVKM. The germline V and J ends were trimmed by 3 bases and 4 bases, with 13 bases remaining between them. DNA of the CDR3: TGTGCCAGCAGTTTCAGGACAGCAAATTATAATTCACCCCTCCACTTT. This codes for CASSFRTANYNSPLHF.